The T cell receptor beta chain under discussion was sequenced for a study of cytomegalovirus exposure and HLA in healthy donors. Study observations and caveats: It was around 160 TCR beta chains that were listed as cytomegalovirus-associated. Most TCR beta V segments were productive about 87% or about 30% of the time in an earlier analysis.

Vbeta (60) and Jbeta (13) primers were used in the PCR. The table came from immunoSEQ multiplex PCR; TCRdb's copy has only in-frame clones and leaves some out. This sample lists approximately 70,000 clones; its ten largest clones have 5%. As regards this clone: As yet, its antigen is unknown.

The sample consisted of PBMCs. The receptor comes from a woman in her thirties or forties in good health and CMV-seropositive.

The CDR3 DNA sequence: TGTGCCAGCAGCCCCACTAGCGGGGGAAACAGGGGGCAGTTCTTC. Its protein is CASSPTSGGNRGQFF. This chain uses TRBV11-2 with TRBJ2-1; 11 bases are a match to TRBD2. Trimming took 5 bases from V and 12 from J; bases not matched to a gene: 12. Germline CDR1 SGHAT, CDR2 FQNNGV. The CDR3 loop spans 15 amino acids.